This T cell receptor beta chain was identified in a study of cytomegalovirus exposure and HLA in healthy donors. Across the study: HLA-typed donors were the source of approximately 80 million unique TCRs held in an early data release.

Comments on this clone: Antigen unknown.

Study conclusions and caveats: A later analysis associated 15,000 or so TCR beta sequences with HLA alleles at a 0.05 false discovery rate.

PCR employed 60 Vbeta and 13 Jbeta primers. Authors' processing steps: Roughly 11 million of the about 80 million unique TCR beta chains counted in a later analysis were shared. Sequencing was performed with immunoSEQ multiplex PCR; in TCRdb, only in-frame clones are kept and a portion is missing. Clone size and the V and J calls come from that table; the DNA yielded D and trimming. The sample consists of around 150,000 clones, 75% to 90% of them appearing once. This clonotype was sampled from a man younger than 35 in good health and CMV-seropositive. The material sequenced was PBMCs.

CDR3 DNA: TGTGCCAGCAGCCCATCCACGGGGGAGAGGGCAGATACGCAGTATTTT. Residues: CASSPSTGERADTQYF. The genes are TRBV7-2 and TRBJ2-3, with D possibly being TRBD2 (6 bases). The CDR3 covers 16 residues. Germline loops: CDR1 SGHTA, CDR2 FQGNSA. Trimming left V 5 bases short and J 4 bases short, with 19 bases between.